A selection of T cell receptor beta chains follows, all from one sample in a study of blood T cell repertoires in COVID-19. The method was immunoSEQ multiplex PCR; TCRdb's version includes in-frame clones alone and lacks a portion of them. This table holds about 130,000 clones, roughly 80% found once. The sequenced material came from PBMCs or T cells enriched from blood (not recorded which). The receptors were sampled from a man aged 45-65 years who had recovered from COVID-19. Each CDR3 is given with its conserved first and last residue. Each record gives: J gene, D gene, clone size, V gene, CDR3 protein, CDR3 DNA. D genes are given only for firm matches. A row's size may be missing; if present it is once, few, many or a size class.

j_gene: TRBJ1-2; d_gene: -; abundance: once; v_gene: TRBV7-9; CDR3aa: CASTLGGNYGYTF; CDR3nt: TGTGCCAGCACCCTAGGGGGTAACTATGGCTACACCTTC
j_gene: TRBJ2-7; d_gene: -; abundance: -; v_gene: TRBV3-1/TRBV3-2; CDR3aa: CASSQSLGTKGDEQYF; CDR3nt: TGTGCCAGCAGCCAAAGTTTAGGGACAAAAGGGGACGAGCAGTACTTC
j_gene: TRBJ1-5; d_gene: TRBD1; abundance: -; v_gene: TRBV6-6; CDR3aa: CASSTDRAYQPQHF; CDR3nt: TGTGCCAGCAGTACCGACAGGGCCTATCAGCCCCAGCATTTT
j_gene: TRBJ1-4; d_gene: TRBD1; abundance: -; v_gene: TRBV9; CDR3aa: CASNLQGAGEKLFF; CDR3nt: TGTGCCAGCAACCTACAGGGGGCGGGTGAAAAACTGTTTTTT
j_gene: TRBJ2-1; d_gene: TRBD1; abundance: -; v_gene: TRBV6-2/TRBV6-3; CDR3aa: CASSYRQGFYNEQFF; CDR3nt: TGTGCCAGCAGTTACAGACAGGGTTTTTACAATGAGCAGTTCTTC
j_gene: TRBJ1-4; d_gene: -; abundance: -; v_gene: TRBV6-5; CDR3aa: CASQSRGEKLFF; CDR3nt: TGTGCCAGCCAGTCGCGGGGCGAAAAACTGTTTTTT
j_gene: TRBJ2-7; d_gene: TRBD1; abundance: -; v_gene: TRBV24-1; CDR3aa: CATSPGQGFHEQYF; CDR3nt: TGTGCCACCAGTCCGGGACAGGGGTTCCACGAGCAGTACTTC
j_gene: TRBJ2-2; d_gene: TRBD1; abundance: -; v_gene: TRBV19; CDR3aa: CASRHRGATGELFF; CDR3nt: TGTGCCAGTAGGCACAGGGGTGCCACCGGGGAGCTGTTTTTT
j_gene: TRBJ1-2; d_gene: -; abundance: -; v_gene: TRBV5-1; CDR3aa: CASSWGHGYTF; CDR3nt: TGCGCCAGCAGCTGGGGCCATGGCTACACCTTC
j_gene: TRBJ2-1; d_gene: TRBD2; abundance: -; v_gene: TRBV7-9; CDR3aa: CASSPRGLAGAQNEQFF; CDR3nt: TGTGCCAGCAGCCCCCGAGGACTAGCGGGAGCCCAGAATGAGCAGTTCTTC
j_gene: TRBJ2-1; d_gene: TRBD2; abundance: -; v_gene: TRBV7-7; CDR3aa: CASSPSGGPYNEQFF; CDR3nt: TGTGCTAGCAGTCCTAGCGGGGGACCCTACAATGAGCAGTTCTTC
j_gene: TRBJ1-3; d_gene: -; abundance: -; v_gene: TRBV28; CDR3aa: CASNRGAGNTIYF; CDR3nt: TGTGCCAGCAACCGGGGGGCCGGAAACACCATATATTTT